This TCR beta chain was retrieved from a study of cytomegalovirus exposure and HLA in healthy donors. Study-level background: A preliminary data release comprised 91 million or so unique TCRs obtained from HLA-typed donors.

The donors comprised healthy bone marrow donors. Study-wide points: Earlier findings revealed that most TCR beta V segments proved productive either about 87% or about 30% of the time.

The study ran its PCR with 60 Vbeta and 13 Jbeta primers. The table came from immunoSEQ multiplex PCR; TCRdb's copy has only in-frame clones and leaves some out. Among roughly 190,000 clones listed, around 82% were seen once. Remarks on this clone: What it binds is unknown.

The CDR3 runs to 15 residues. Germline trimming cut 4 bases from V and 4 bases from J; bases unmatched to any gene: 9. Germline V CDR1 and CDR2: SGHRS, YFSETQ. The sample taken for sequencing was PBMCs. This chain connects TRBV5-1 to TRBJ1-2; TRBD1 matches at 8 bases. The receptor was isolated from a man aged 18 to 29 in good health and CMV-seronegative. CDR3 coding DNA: TGCGCCAGCAGCCCGTCAGGGGGCAACGGCTATGGCTACACCTTC. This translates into CASSPSGGNGYGYTF.